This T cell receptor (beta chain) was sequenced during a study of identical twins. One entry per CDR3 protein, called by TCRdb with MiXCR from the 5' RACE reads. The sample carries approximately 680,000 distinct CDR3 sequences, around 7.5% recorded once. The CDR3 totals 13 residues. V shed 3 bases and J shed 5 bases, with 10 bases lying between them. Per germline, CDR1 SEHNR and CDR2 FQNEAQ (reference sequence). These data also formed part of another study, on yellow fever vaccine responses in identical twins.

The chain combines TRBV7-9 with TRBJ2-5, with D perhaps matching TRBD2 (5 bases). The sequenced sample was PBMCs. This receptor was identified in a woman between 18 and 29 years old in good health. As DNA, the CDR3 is TGTGCCAGCAGCTTCCGGGATCGGGAGACCCAGTACTTC. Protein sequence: CASSFRDRETQYF. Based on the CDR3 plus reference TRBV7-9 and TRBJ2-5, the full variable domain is DTGVSQNPRHKITKRGQNVTFRCDPISEHNRLYWYRQTLGQGPEFLTYFQNEAQLEKSRLLSDRFSAERPKGSFSTLEIQRTEQGDSAMYLCASSFRDRETQYFGPGTRLLVL.